The 13 T cell receptor beta chains in this list originate from one sample, sequenced in a study of cytomegalovirus exposure and HLA in healthy donors. Both 60 Vbeta primers and 13 Jbeta primers went into the PCR. Profiling relied on immunoSEQ multiplex PCR, and the TCRdb table lists in-frame clones only, not all of them. The top ten clones hold less than 3.5% of a sample with 130,000 to 150,000 clones, around 79% of them seen once. Input material: PBMCs. The receptors shown here come from a male donor in good health and CMV-seronegative.

The chain carries TRBV5-1 and TRBJ1-3; no firm D call. V was cut by 0 bases and J by 3 bases, with 10 bases left in between. The germline gives CDR1 SGHRS, CDR2 YFSETQ. There are 15 residues in the CDR3. CDR3 nucleotide sequence: TGCGCCAGCAGCTTGGTTAGCGGAGGTGGAAACACCATATATTTT. It codes for CASSLVSGGGNTIYF.

Points on this clone: A read error may produce the germline difference seen at one junction end. This chain uses TRBV29-1 with TRBJ1-2; 12 bases align to TRBD1. Germline values: CDR1 SQVTM, CDR2 ANQGSEA. The CDR3 runs 13 residues. The DNA for the CDR3 is TGCAGCGTGGGGGACAGGGGGCTAGGTGGCTACCCCTTC. Its protein product is CSVGDRGLGGYPF.

This chain connects TRBV18 to TRBJ1-2, with 8 positions matching TRBD1. V shed 1 base, J shed 6 bases, and the junction held 4 bases outside the gene matches. CDR1 and CDR2 (germline): KGHSH, LQKENI. The CDR3 runs to 14 residues. CDR3 region: CASSPRSGGDGYTF. The CDR3 bases are TGTGCCAGCTCACCACGTTCAGGGGGCGATGGCTACACCTTC.

The chain uses TRBV7-3 and TRBJ1-6, with 9 bases fitting TRBD1. The CDR3 has 15 residues. The junction had 9 bases not matched to a gene; V was cut back by 6 bases and J by 9 bases. Germline V gene data show CDR1 as SGHTA and CDR2 as FQGTGA. DNA of the CDR3: TGTGCCAGCAGTCTTAGACAGGGACAGGGTTCACCCCTCCACTTT. Residues: CASSLRQGQGSPLHF.

The chain combines TRBV7-2 with TRBJ1-1; possible D gene TRBD1, 5 bases. Per germline, CDR1 SGHTA and CDR2 FQGNSA. CDR3 length equals 13 residues. The V end was cut by 4 bases, the J end by 4 bases, with 10 bases between. The chain's CDR3 is CASSSGLATEAFF. The DNA of the CDR3 is TGTGCCAGCAGCTCAGGGTTGGCCACTGAAGCTTTCTTT.

V usage is TRBV6-5 and J usage is TRBJ1-5; no clear D gene. Deletions cut 6 bases from V and 4 bases from J, with 13 bases between. From germline, CDR1 is MNHEY and CDR2 SVGAGI. The CDR3 sequence is 14 residues long. CDR3 sequence (DNA): TGTGCCAGCAGGGGAGAGGTTCGAAATCAGCCCCAGCATTTT. Translating gives CASRGEVRNQPQHF.

The chain links TRBV30 to TRBJ1-1; no reliable D call. The CDR3 is 11 amino acids. V gave up 5 bases and J gave up 11 bases, with 15 bases separating them. Germline V lookup: CDR1 GTSNPN, CDR2 SVGIG (reference sequence). Here the CDR3 reads CAWFNGRAAFF. The CDR3, as DNA: TGTGCCTGGTTTAATGGGAGGGCGGCTTTCTTT.

The V gene is TRBV4-2, the J gene TRBJ2-3, with 10 bases identical to TRBD2. The CDR3 is 17 amino acids. Germline V lookup: CDR1 LGHNA, CDR2 YNFKEQ. J lost 5 bases, V lost 0 bases, and 8 bases had no gene match. CDR3 residues: CASSQEGLAGVGDTQYF. The CDR3 nucleotides read TGTGCCAGCAGCCAAGAGGGGCTAGCGGGAGTAGGAGATACGCAGTATTTT.

About this clone: Other DNA variants within this sample encode the same CDR3. CDR3 sequence (DNA): TGTGCCAGCAGCCCATCACAGGGTCTAGTCGGGGCGAACACTGAAGCTTTCTTT. It codes for CASSPSQGLVGANTEAFF. The chain has TRBV7-8 and TRBJ1-1, with a possible D match to TRBD1 (6 bases). The V gene's germline CDR1 is SGHVS and CDR2 FQNEAQ. The CDR3 has 18 residues. Deletions cut 5 bases from V and 1 base from J, with 23 bases between.

The gene calls are TRBV2 and TRBJ2-1, with 12 nucleotides matching TRBD2. Germline loops: CDR1 SNHLY, CDR2 FYNNEI. The ends lost 6 bases at V and 0 bases at J; junction bases unmatched: 12. CDR3 length: 19 residues. CDR3 DNA sequence: TGTGCCAGCAGAATAACCCGACTAGCGGGGGACAGCTCCTACAATGAGCAGTTCTTC. This codes for CASRITRLAGDSSYNEQFF.

The chain employs TRBV29-1 and TRBJ2-5; TRBD1 is a possible D gene (6 bases). With 4 bases removed from V and 4 bases from J, the gap between germline ends came to 19 bases. The CDR3 extends over 15 amino acids. Germline assignment: CDR1 SQVTM and CDR2 ANQGSEA. CDR3 nucleotide sequence: TGCAGCGTTGTTTTGTACAGGGACGCAAGAGAGACCCAGTACTTC. Translating it yields CSVVLYRDARETQYF.

This clone was counted a few times. The gene calls are TRBV7-3 and TRBJ1-3; 7 bases agree with TRBD1. The CDR3 spans 18 residues. J lost 1 base, V lost 5 bases, and 14 bases had no gene match. Per the germline V gene, CDR1 is SGHTA and CDR2 is FQGTGA. Written as DNA, the CDR3 is TGTGCCAGCAGCGCAGGGGGACCTTTCGGGGTATCTGGAAACACCATATATTTT. Translation gives CASSAGGPFGVSGNTIYF.

The chain recombines TRBV4-3 with TRBJ2-7; tentatively, D is TRBD1 (6 bases). V shed 0 bases and J shed 2 bases, with 20 bases lying between them. The CDR3 has 18 residues. Germline V gene sequence: CDR1 LGHNA, CDR2 YSLEER. DNA of the CDR3: TGCGCCAGCAGCCAAGATCGCCCAAGCAGGGGTGGAACCTACGAGCAGTACTTC. It encodes CASSQDRPSRGGTYEQYF.